Following are 20 T cell receptor beta chains from one sample sequenced in a study of blood T cell repertoires in COVID-19. Repertoires were generated with immunoSEQ multiplex PCR, while TCRdb's copy carries only in-frame clones and drops some. The sample gives a few hundred thousand clones, 70% to 90% of which show up once; around an eighth is in the top ten. Sequenced material: peripheral blood. The receptors stem from a woman aged 45 to 65 with COVID-19, enrolled during active disease.

V and J are TRBV29-1 and TRBJ1-2; D is ambiguous. Germline assignment: CDR1 SQVTM and CDR2 ANQGSEA. V was trimmed by 4 bases and J by 7 bases, leaving 10 bases between them. There are 11 residues in the CDR3. The CDR3 here is CSVVLGSGYTF. The CDR3 DNA is TGCAGCGTTGTCCTCGGTTCTGGCTACACCTTC.

The chain recombines TRBV6-6 with TRBJ1-3; TRBD1 agrees at 7 bases. CDR3 length: 17 amino acids. CDR1 and CDR2 from the germline V gene are MNHNY and SVGAGI (reference sequence). V shed 5 bases, J shed 3 bases, and the junction held 13 bases outside the gene matches. The CDR3 sequence is CASSPTSGQIIGNTIYF. The DNA of the CDR3 is TGTGCCAGCAGTCCAACCTCGGGACAGATTATTGGAAACACCATATATTTT.

This clone has just one count. The chain links TRBV12-5 to TRBJ2-6; D call uncertain. Per the germline V gene, CDR1 is LGHNT and CDR2 is FRNRAP. Trimming took off 3 bases at V and 4 bases at J, with 4 bases between the two ends. The CDR3 runs to 13 residues. CDR3 sequence: CASGFSGANVLTF. The CDR3 DNA reads TGTGCTAGTGGTTTCTCCGGGGCCAACGTCCTGACTTTC.

This sequence joins TRBV6-5 and TRBJ1-6; tentatively, D is TRBD1 (6 bases). The CDR3 sequence is 14 residues long. Germline V gives CDR1 MNHEY, CDR2 SVGAGI. V dropped 0 bases and J dropped 9 bases, with 9 bases sitting between them. For the CDR3, the DNA is TGTGCCAGCAGTTACTCGGTAGGGGGTTCACCCCTCCACTTT. This gives the protein CASSYSVGGSPLHF.

V gene TRBV19 combines with J gene TRBJ1-4; 9 nucleotides line up with TRBD1. CDR1 LNHDA and CDR2 SQIVND come from the germline V gene (reference sequence). V lost 10 bases and J lost 8; bases outside the gene matches: 2. The CDR3 totals 11 residues. CDR3: CATGQGEKLFF. CDR3 nucleotides: TGTGCCACTGGACAGGGGGAAAAACTGTTTTTT.

This clone was picked up one time. The chain has TRBV30 and TRBJ2-2, with TRBD2 identical over 9 bases. Per germline, CDR1 GTSNPN and CDR2 SVGIG (reference sequence). The junction had 8 bases not matched to a gene; V was cut back by 5 bases and J by 1 base. This CDR3 comprises 16 residues. CDR3 bases: TGTGCCTGGGGTAGCGGGGGCCTAGGGAACACCGGGGAGCTGTTTTTT. Translating it yields CAWGSGGLGNTGELFF.

The chain joins TRBV12-3 or TRBV12-4 to TRBJ1-1; D uncertain. The CDR3 is made up of 11 amino acids. Trimming removed 8 bases at V and 4 bases at J, with 8 bases between. This chain's CDR3 is CASGSGTEAFF. The DNA for the CDR3 is TGTGCCAGCGGATCGGGCACTGAAGCTTTCTTT.

The rearrangement uses TRBV11-2 and TRBJ2-3, with 9 bases identical to TRBD2. The CDR3 length is 18 residues. Germline V gene sequence: CDR1 SGHAT, CDR2 FQNNGV. The ends lost 5 bases at V and 4 bases at J; junction bases unmatched: 16. The CDR3 loop is CASSRRGVAGEQADTQYF. As DNA, the CDR3 is TGTGCCAGCAGCCGCCGGGGGGTAGCGGGGGAACAGGCAGATACGCAGTATTTT.

The rearrangement links TRBV7-9 to TRBJ2-3, with 12 bases matching TRBD2. V trimming: 4 bases; J trimming: 6 bases; junction bases outside the gene matches: 11. The CDR3 runs 17 residues. Germline CDR1 SEHNR, CDR2 FQNEAQ (reference sequence). The CDR3 coding sequence is TGTGCCAGCAGCTGGCCCCGGGCTAGCGGGGGGGAGGATACGCAGTATTTT. Translating it yields CASSWPRASGGEDTQYF.

The rearrangement links TRBV2 to TRBJ2-6; no clear D. The germline CDR1 and CDR2 sequences are SNHLY and FYNNEI. The CDR3 loop spans 14 amino acids. V lost 5 bases, J lost 1 base, and 6 bases lay in between. The CDR3 DNA sequence: TGTGCCAGCAGTTTCGGGTCTGGGGCCAACGTCCTGACTTTC. It is translated as CASSFGSGANVLTF.

DNA of the CDR3: TGTGCCAGCAGTTCGTTGGAGGCTGAAGCTTTCTTT. Its translation: CASSSLEAEAFF. The chain employs TRBV27 and TRBJ1-1, with D uncertain. Trimming took 4 bases from V and 6 from J, leaving 9 bases between them. Germline values: CDR1 MNHEY, CDR2 SMNVEV (reference sequence). The CDR3 has 12 residues.

The chain uses TRBV12-3 or TRBV12-4 and TRBJ2-4; no reliable D call. This CDR3 comprises 12 residues. The V end lost 10 bases, the J end lost 0 bases, and 7 bases lay between the germline ends. The chain's CDR3 is CATSLAKNIQYF. CDR3 sequence (DNA): TGTGCCACTTCACTAGCCAAAAACATTCAGTACTTC.

V usage is TRBV12-3 or TRBV12-4 and J usage is TRBJ1-2; weak D call: TRBD1 (5 bases). The CDR3 contains 13 residues. V lost 6 bases and J 5 bases, leaving 13 bases between the germline ends. CDR3 protein: CASSLGGEYGYTF. CDR3 bases: TGTGCCAGCAGCTTGGGAGGGGAGTATGGCTACACCTTC.

This clone was found once. CDR3 region: CASSFRPNSPLHF. The CDR3 nucleotides are TGTGCCAGCAGTTTCAGGCCTAATTCACCCCTCCACTTT. The V and J genes are TRBV27 and TRBJ1-6; the D is unclear. Germline CDR1 is MNHEY and CDR2 is SMNVEV (reference sequence). V lost 3 bases, J lost 6 bases, and 6 bases lay in between. The CDR3 extends over 13 amino acids.

The chain employs TRBV10-3 and TRBJ2-5, with D maybe TRBD1 (6 bases). Trimming cost V 4 bases and J 5 bases, with 11 bases left between them. Per germline, CDR1 ENHRY and CDR2 SYGVKD. This CDR3 region has 13 residues. The CDR3 DNA is TGTGCCATCAGTGGACAGGAAAGGGAGACCCAGTACTTC. It translates to CAISGQERETQYF.

The chain couples TRBV2 to TRBJ1-5; weak D call: TRBD1 (6 bases). This CDR3 has 13 amino acids. Per germline, CDR1 SNHLY and CDR2 FYNNEI. Trimming removed 7 bases from V and 5 bases from J, with 12 bases in between. The CDR3 sequence: CASKRQVDQPQHF. The CDR3 DNA follows: TGTGCCAGCAAACGACAGGTGGATCAGCCCCAGCATTTT.

CDR3 DNA sequence: TGTGCCAGTAGTGAGGGGGCGCGGACTGAAGCTTTCTTT. Translation: CASSEGARTEAFF. The chain links TRBV19 to TRBJ1-1, with 7 bases aligning to TRBD1. The V gene's germline CDR1 is LNHDA and CDR2 SQIVND (reference sequence). This CDR3 region has 13 residues. The junction had 5 bases not matched to a gene; V was cut back by 5 bases and J by 5 bases.

V gene TRBV28 combines with J gene TRBJ2-7; 7 bases fit TRBD1. V trimming: 5 bases; J trimming: 1 base; junction bases outside the gene matches: 5. From germline, CDR1 is MDHEN and CDR2 SYDVKM. The CDR3 spans 14 residues. The CDR3 nucleotides read TGTGCCAGCAGTGTGGCAGGGGGTTCCTACGAGCAGTACTTC. This encodes CASSVAGGSYEQYF.

This sequence joins TRBV19 and TRBJ1-5; 8 nucleotides align to TRBD1. This CDR3 contains 17 residues. Germline-derived CDR1 and CDR2 are LNHDA and SQIVND (reference sequence). After removal of 5 bases from V and 2 bases from J, the junction contained 11 bases not matched to a gene. CDR3: CASSFGQGRRGNQPQHF. The CDR3 coding sequence is TGTGCCAGTAGTTTCGGACAGGGAAGAAGGGGCAATCAGCCCCAGCATTTT.

The CDR3 DNA follows: TGTGCCAGCGGCGGGGGGATGGCCGGGAATCAGCCCCAGCATTTT. Translating gives CASGGGMAGNQPQHF. This chain uses TRBV28 with TRBJ1-5, with D perhaps TRBD1 (5 bases). V was cut by 8 bases and J by 4 bases, with 18 bases left in between. CDR1 and CDR2 (germline): MDHEN, SYDVKM. The CDR3 is 15 residues long.